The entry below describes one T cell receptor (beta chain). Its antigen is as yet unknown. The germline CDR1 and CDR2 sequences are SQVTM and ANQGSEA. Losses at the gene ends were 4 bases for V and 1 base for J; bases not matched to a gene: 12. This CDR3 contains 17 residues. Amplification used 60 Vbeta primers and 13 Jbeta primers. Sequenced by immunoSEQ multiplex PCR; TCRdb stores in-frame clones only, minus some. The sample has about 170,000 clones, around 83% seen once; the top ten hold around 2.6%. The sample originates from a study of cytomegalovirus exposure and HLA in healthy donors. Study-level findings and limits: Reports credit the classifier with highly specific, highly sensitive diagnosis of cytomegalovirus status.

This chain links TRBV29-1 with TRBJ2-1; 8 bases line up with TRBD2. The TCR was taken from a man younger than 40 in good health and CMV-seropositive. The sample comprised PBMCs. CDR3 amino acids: CSVVGLMSGGSYNEQFF. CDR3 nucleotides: TGCAGCGTTGTGGGGTTGATGAGCGGGGGATCCTACAATGAGCAGTTCTTC.